Listed below are T cell receptor beta chains from one sample, sequenced in a study of T-cell memory formation after mild COVID-19. TCRdb processed the 5' RACE reads anew with MiXCR; each CDR3 protein has one entry. The data show hundreds of thousands of distinct CDR3 sequences, about 18% seen once. The sample was PBMCs or a T cell subset sorted from them (not recorded which). Receptors were obtained from an adult woman who had mild COVID-19 (a few samples of this study predate the infection). Cell type and time point are not known. Each CDR3 is given with its conserved first and last residue. A D gene is named only where the DNA matches it firmly. A clone size is listed for some rows: how often the clone was seen (once, few, many), or a class if it is expanded.

clone_size	j_call	d_call	v_call	cdr3_nt	cdr3_aa
-	TRBJ1-5	-	TRBV24-1	TGTGCCACCAGTGGATCTAACGGAAATCAGCCCCAGCATTTT	CATSGSNGNQPQHF
-	TRBJ2-1	TRBD1	TRBV24-1	TGTGCCACTGGGACAGCGATTGAGCAGTTCTTC	CATGTAIEQFF
few	TRBJ2-5	-	TRBV3-1	TGTGCCAGCGGGCCGGGACCGAAAGAGACCCAGTACTTC	CASGPGPKETQYF
few	TRBJ2-3	TRBD2	TRBV20-1	TGCAGTGCTAGGGCACTAGCGGGAGGAGGATCGGATACGCAGTATTTT	CSARALAGGGSDTQYF
few	TRBJ1-1	-	TRBV7-9	TGTGCCAGCAGTCCTACGTTAGGGGTCGACACTGAAGCTTTCTTT	CASSPTLGVDTEAFF
-	TRBJ2-7	-	TRBV7-9	TGTGCCAGCAGCTTAGTGAGACAGGAGCAGTACTTC	CASSLVRQEQYF
few	TRBJ1-5	TRBD1	TRBV24-1	TGTGCCACCAGTGCCCCTCCCAAGGGGGCGATAGATCAGCCCCAGCATTTT	CATSAPPKGAIDQPQHF
few	TRBJ2-3	TRBD2	TRBV7-8	TGTGCCAGCAGCTTAGAGGGACTAAGCACAGATACGCAGTATTTT	CASSLEGLSTDTQYF
-	TRBJ1-1	-	TRBV25-1	TGTGCCAGCAGTGAAGAGTTCACTGAAGCTTTCTTT	CASSEEFTEAFF
few	TRBJ2-5	TRBD2	TRBV6-6	TGTGCCAGCAGTTACCCCACTAGCGGACAAGAGACCCAGTACTTC	CASSYPTSGQETQYF
few	TRBJ1-1	TRBD1	TRBV6-6	TGTGCCAGCAGATCACGACAGGGGCGCGGGGACACTGAAGCTTTCTTT	CASRSRQGRGDTEAFF
-	TRBJ2-7	TRBD2	TRBV7-8	TGTGCCAGCAGCTTAGTGCGATCTAGCGGGAGGAAGCCCTACGAGCAGTACTTC	CASSLVRSSGRKPYEQYF
-	TRBJ2-7	-	TRBV9	TGTGCCAGCAGCGTAGGTGATAGGAAGTACTTC	CASSVGDRKYF
-	TRBJ1-2	TRBD1	TRBV5-4	TGTGCCAGCAGCTCCAATCCTACAGGGGCGAGCGGCTACACCTTC	CASSSNPTGASGYTF
many	TRBJ1-5	-	TRBV25-1	TGTGCCAGCAGGTCTGGGAGCAATCAGCCCCAGCATTTT	CASRSGSNQPQHF
-	TRBJ1-1	-	TRBV15	TGTGCCACCAGCCCTTCGTTGCGGGCTTACACTGAAGCTTTCTTT	CATSPSLRAYTEAFF
-	TRBJ2-1	-	TRBV4-1	TGCGCCAGCAGCCAAGGCCGTGGTGATGAGCAGTTCTTC	CASSQGRGDEQFF
-	TRBJ2-2	-	TRBV4-2	TGTGCCAGCAGCCAAGAACGGACTTCAATGGGGGAGCTGTTTTTT	CASSQERTSMGELFF
-	TRBJ2-1	TRBD2	TRBV5-1	TGCGCCAGCAGTCTGCCTAGCGGCTCCTACAATGAGCAGTTCTTC	CASSLPSGSYNEQFF
few	TRBJ2-1	-	TRBV7-2	TGTGCCAGCAGCTTAGAGACAGGAATGTACAATGAGCAGTTCTTC	CASSLETGMYNEQFF
-	TRBJ2-2	-	TRBV5-4	TGTGCCTCTACACCACGGGACGGATCGAACACCGGGGAGCTGTTTTTT	CASTPRDGSNTGELFF
few	TRBJ2-7	TRBD1	TRBV27	TGTGCCAGCAGTTCGCCGGGACAGGGTTACGAGCAGTACTTC	CASSSPGQGYEQYF
few	TRBJ2-1	TRBD2	TRBV9	TGTGCCAGCAGCGTAGATAGCGGGTTCTACAATGAGCAGTTCTTC	CASSVDSGFYNEQFF
-	TRBJ2-5	TRBD1	TRBV4-1	TGCGCCAGCGCCCCAGGGACAGGGTTAGAGACCCAGTACTTC	CASAPGTGLETQYF
-	TRBJ2-1	TRBD1	TRBV24-1	TGTGCCACCGACGCCGGGGACAGGGATTTCAATGAGCAGTTCTTC	CATDAGDRDFNEQFF
-	TRBJ2-7	-	TRBV7-9	TGTGCCAGCAGCTTAGCGGCAGGGGCCCGCTTCTACGAGCAGTACTTC	CASSLAAGARFYEQYF
many	TRBJ2-3	-	TRBV12-3/TRBV12-4	TGTGCCAGCAGTTCGCAGACAGCTAGTCCAGATACGCAGTATTTT	CASSSQTASPDTQYF
-	TRBJ2-1	TRBD2	TRBV7-2	TGTGCCAGCAGCCCTTGGACTAGCGGCAATGAGCAGTTCTTC	CASSPWTSGNEQFF
-	TRBJ2-1	-	TRBV6-6	TGTGCCAGCAGTTATGGCCTAGCGAGCTCCTACAATGAGCAGTTCTTC	CASSYGLASSYNEQFF
few	TRBJ2-1	TRBD2	TRBV7-9	TGTGCCAGCAGCTTGGGACTAGCGGGAGTTGAGCAGTTCTTC	CASSLGLAGVEQFF
-	TRBJ2-1	TRBD1	TRBV11-3	TGTGCCAGCAACCCCACCGCGACAGGGGGAACTAAGCAGTTCTTC	CASNPTATGGTKQFF
few	TRBJ2-1	TRBD2	TRBV7-3	TGTGCCAGCAGCTTAACGGGTCTAGCGGGGGCCCTATACAATGAGCAGTTCTTC	CASSLTGLAGALYNEQFF
few	TRBJ2-2	-	TRBV11-3	TGTGCCAGCAGCACCCTATTACAGGGTTTAATCAACACCGGGGAGCTGTTTTTT	CASSTLLQGLINTGELFF
-	TRBJ1-2	TRBD1	TRBV19	TGTGCCAGTACCGAGGGGACAGGCCGAGGCTACACCTTC	CASTEGTGRGYTF